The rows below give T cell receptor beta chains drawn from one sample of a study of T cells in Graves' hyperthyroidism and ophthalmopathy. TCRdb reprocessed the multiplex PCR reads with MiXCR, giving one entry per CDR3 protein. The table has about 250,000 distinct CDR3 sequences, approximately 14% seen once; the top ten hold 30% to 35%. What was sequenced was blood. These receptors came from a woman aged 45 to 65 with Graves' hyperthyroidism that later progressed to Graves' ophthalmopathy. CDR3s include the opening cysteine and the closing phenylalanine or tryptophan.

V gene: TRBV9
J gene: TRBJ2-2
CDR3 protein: CASSDQRRTNTGELFF

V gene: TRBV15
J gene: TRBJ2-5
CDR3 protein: CATSRNPGTSGRKETQYF

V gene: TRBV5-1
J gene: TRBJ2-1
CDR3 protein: CASSSMRRGYNEQFF

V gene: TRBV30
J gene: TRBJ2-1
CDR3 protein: CAWSVVGHEQFF

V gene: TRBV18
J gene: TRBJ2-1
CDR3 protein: CASSPPGRDEQFF

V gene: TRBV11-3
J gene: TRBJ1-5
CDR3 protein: CASSETAKAPQHF

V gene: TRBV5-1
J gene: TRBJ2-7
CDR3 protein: CASSLDHEQYF

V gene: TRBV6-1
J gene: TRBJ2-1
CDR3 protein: CASRGGTSGRNEQFF

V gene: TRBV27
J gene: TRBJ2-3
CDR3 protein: CASSPSGSWTDTQYF

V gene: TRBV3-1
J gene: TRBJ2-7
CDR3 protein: CASSPLGYEQYF

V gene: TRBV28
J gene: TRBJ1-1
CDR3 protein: CASSPPGGEAFF

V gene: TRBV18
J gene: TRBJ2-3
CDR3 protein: CASSPYSTDTQYF

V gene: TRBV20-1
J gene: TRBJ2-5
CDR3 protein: CSARRSGETQYF

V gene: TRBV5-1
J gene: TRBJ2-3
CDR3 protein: CASSTGQGGADTQYF

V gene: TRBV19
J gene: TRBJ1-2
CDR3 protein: CASREGQGDYGYTF

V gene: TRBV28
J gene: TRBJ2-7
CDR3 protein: CASSDYAEQYF

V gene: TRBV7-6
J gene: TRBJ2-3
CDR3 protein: CASSPDDRVKQYF

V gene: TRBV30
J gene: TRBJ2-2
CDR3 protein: CAWAKTGTSTGELFF

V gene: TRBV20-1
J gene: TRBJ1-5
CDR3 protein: CSAKLLRLPNQPQHF

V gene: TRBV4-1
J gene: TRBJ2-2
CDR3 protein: CASSQDPQRGNTGELFF

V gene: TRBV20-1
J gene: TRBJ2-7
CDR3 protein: CSANFAGPYEQYF

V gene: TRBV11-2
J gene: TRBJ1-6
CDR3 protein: CASFQGGLSPLHF

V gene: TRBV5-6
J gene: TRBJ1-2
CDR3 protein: CASSSGRGRSYTF

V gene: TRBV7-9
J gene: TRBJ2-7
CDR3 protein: CASSRTGAYEQYF

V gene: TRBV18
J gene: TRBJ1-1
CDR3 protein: CASSPGTANTEAFF

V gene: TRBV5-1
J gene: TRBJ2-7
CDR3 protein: CASSPGPLNEQYF

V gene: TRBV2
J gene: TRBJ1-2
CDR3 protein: CASTPTQLTNYGYTF

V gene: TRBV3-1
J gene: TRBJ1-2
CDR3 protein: CASSQDLRRGHTF

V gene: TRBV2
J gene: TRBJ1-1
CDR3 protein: CASRFDREEAFF

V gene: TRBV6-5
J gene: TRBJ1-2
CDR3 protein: CASSYAWTGGGGYTF

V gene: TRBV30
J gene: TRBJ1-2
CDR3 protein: CAWSVPAGGGYTF

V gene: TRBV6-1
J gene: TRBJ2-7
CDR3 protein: CASTSGTGLGEQYF